This T cell receptor beta chain is from a study of CXCR3-negative and CXCR3-positive naive CD8 T cells. About the study: Sequencing gave roughly 130 million TRB reads overall, about 1.5 +/- 0.3 million per library. The study's findings and limits: Naive cells that were CXCR3-negative or CXCR3-positive used TRBV-TRBJ genes alike, while memory cells diverged. CXCR3-positive naive cells had TRB CDR3s that were more hydrophobic than CXCR3-negative naive cells had.

The naive CD8+ gate required CD45RO-CCR7+CD27+CD95- phenotype. 5' RACE that incorporated UMI labels was used to prepare the TRB cDNA libraries. TCRdb re-called the 5' RACE reads and shows each CDR3 protein once, DNA omitted. In all, the sample yields roughly 59,000 distinct CDR3 sequences. About this clonotype itself: The target antigen is unknown.

The CDR3 runs 16 residues. Germline values: CDR1 MGHRA, CDR2 YSYEKL. This sequence originates from a human donor in good health. Some clones in this sample may be carry-over from other donors' samples. The rearrangement uses TRBV4-1 and TRBJ2-7; TCRdb calls TRBD2, which cannot be checked without DNA. Sequences were obtained from naive CXCR3+ CD8+ T cells from blood. Subset here: CD45RO-CCR7+CD27+CD95- naive CD8+ T cells expressing CXCR3 (TNR3+). CDR3 amino acids: CASSQDTSGATYEQYF.